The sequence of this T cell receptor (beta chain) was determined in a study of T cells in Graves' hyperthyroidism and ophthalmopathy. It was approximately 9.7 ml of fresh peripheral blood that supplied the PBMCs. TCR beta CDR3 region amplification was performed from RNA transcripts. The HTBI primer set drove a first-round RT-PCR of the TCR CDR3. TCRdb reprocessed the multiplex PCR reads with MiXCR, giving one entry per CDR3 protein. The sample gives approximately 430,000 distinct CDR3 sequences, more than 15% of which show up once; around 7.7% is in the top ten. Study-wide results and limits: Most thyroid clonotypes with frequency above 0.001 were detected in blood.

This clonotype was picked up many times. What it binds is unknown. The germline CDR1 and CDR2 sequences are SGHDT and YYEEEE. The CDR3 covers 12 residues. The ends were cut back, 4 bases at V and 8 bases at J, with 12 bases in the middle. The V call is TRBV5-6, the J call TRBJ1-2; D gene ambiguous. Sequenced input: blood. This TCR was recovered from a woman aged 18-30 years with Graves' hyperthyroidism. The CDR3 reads CASSAVGKGYTF. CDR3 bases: TGTGCCAGCAGCGCTGTAGGAAAGGGCTACACCTTC.